The rows below give T cell receptor beta chains drawn from one sample of a study of shared clonotypes between healthy human individuals. This table comes from immunoSEQ multiplex PCR, and its TCRdb copy is limited to in-frame clones, with some not included. The sample lists approximately 2.1 million clones; approximately 93% were seen once. The specimen was naive CD4+ T cells from PBMCs. The receptors here all came from a man between 18 and 35 years old in good health. Some clones in this sample may be carry-over from other donors' samples. Each CDR3 is given with its conserved first and last residue. D genes are given only for firm matches. For some rows the clone size is stated as once, few or many, or as a class when expanded; others skip it.

d_call	v_call	j_call	clone_size	cdr3_nt	cdr3_aa
.	TRBV5-1	TRBJ2-1	.	TGCGCCAGCAAGGGGGTCAGTGAGCAGTTCTTC	CASKGVSEQFF
TRBD1	TRBV2	TRBJ2-1	.	TGTGCCAGCACTGAGCAGACAGGGAAGGAGTACAATGAGCAGTTCTTC	CASTEQTGKEYNEQFF
.	TRBV5-5	TRBJ2-3	.	TGTGCCAGCAGCCCCCGCCCGGGGGTTAGCACAGATACGCAGTATTTT	CASSPRPGVSTDTQYF
TRBD1	TRBV7-3	TRBJ2-2	once	TGTGCCAGCAGCGACAGGGGTAACACCGGGGAGCTGTTTTTT	CASSDRGNTGELFF
TRBD2	TRBV15	TRBJ2-3	.	TGTGCCACCAGCAGAGATTCTAGCGGGAGGACAGATACGCAGTATTTT	CATSRDSSGRTDTQYF
.	TRBV7-2	TRBJ2-3	.	TGTGCCAGCAGCTGGGGACCAACAGATACGCAGTATTTT	CASSWGPTDTQYF
.	TRBV6-5	TRBJ2-2	.	TGTGCCATTAAGGGGGAGGCCACCGGGGAGCTGTTTTTT	CAIKGEATGELFF
TRBD1	TRBV11-2	TRBJ2-7	.	TGTGCCAGCAGCAGGGACAGGGATCTATACGAGCAGTACTTC	CASSRDRDLYEQYF
TRBD1	TRBV5-1	TRBJ2-7	.	TGCGCCAGCAGCTTCCTTAAGACAGGGGCCGACGAGCAGTACTTC	CASSFLKTGADEQYF
.	TRBV5-1	TRBJ2-5	.	TGCGCCAGCAGCTCACAGGGAAGTGGAGAGACCCAGTACTTC	CASSSQGSGETQYF
.	TRBV6-6	TRBJ2-3	.	TGTGCCAGCACCGACCGGGACTTGAGGACAGATACGCAGTATTTT	CASTDRDLRTDTQYF
TRBD2	TRBV6-4	TRBJ2-7	once	TGTGCCAGCAGCAACTCGGCTAGCGGCCCCTACGAGCAGTACTTC	CASSNSASGPYEQYF
TRBD2	TRBV7-8	TRBJ2-1	.	TGTGCCAGCAGCTTAGTAGGAGGGAGGGCCAATCTTGAACCCCTCACGAATGAGCAGTTCTTC	CASSLVGGRANLEPLTNEQFF
.	TRBV29-1	TRBJ2-5	.	TGCAGCGTTCTGACTCCGAGCCGGGCCCAGTACTTC	CSVLTPSRAQYF
.	TRBV5-4	TRBJ1-2	.	TGTGCCAGCAGCTTGGATGTCTTTCGGGAGGGTAGTGGCTACACCTTC	CASSLDVFREGSGYTF